This T cell receptor beta chain was documented in a study of blood T cells in healthy people across ages. Germline CDR1 reads MGHRA; CDR2 reads YSYEKL. The CDR3 spans 15 residues. The V end lost 6 bases, the J end lost 4 bases, and 13 bases lay between the germline ends. Primers used in a second PCR of roughly 6 to 11 cycles were a sample-barcoded 5' primer and a J-beta primer mix. TCRdb reanalysed the 5' RACE reads using MiXCR and keeps one entry per CDR3 protein. The data hold 650,000 to 800,000 distinct CDR3 sequences, with approximately 44% observed a single time. Isolating PBMCs gave at least 6 million of these cells per sample. This clonotype turned up a few times.

The rearrangement links TRBV4-1 to TRBJ1-6; D is perhaps TRBD1 (5 bases). The TCR originated in a man aged 60-69 years in good health. The sequenced sample consisted of blood. The CDR3 sequence is CASRRDRTYNSPLHF. The CDR3 DNA is TGCGCCAGCAGACGAGACAGAACTTATAATTCACCCCTCCACTTT.